The 27 T cell receptor beta chains below all came from one sample that was sequenced in a study of a mutant IDH1 vaccine in newly diagnosed glioma (TCRdb year 2021). Library preparation was by the immunoSEQ multiplex PCR assay. In TCRdb, the immuneACCESS table is reduced to in-frame sequences with V and J assigned. These tables do not hold every clone; where another copy was compared, an unresolved V gene accounts for under half, and the others remain unexplained. The sample yields roughly 32,000 clones; 60% to 80% were counted once. Around a tenth of the sample is held by the ten biggest clonotypes. The time point label, read with the paper, signifies: week 35, safety follow-up. Each vaccine dose, consisting of 300 ug of a 20-mer mutant IDH1 peptide in Montanide, was administered subcutaneously with topical imiquimod. These TCRs are of unknown antigen specificity. This specimen was PBMCs, taken from a glioma patient whose treatment included an IDH1 peptide vaccine. The origin of the receptors is a woman under 40 with glioma. Some clones in this sample may be carry-over from other donors' samples.

The rearrangement uses TRBV30 and TRBJ2-5, with 12 bases identical to TRBD1. From germline, CDR1 is GTSNPN and CDR2 SVGIG (reference sequence). V lost 4 bases, J lost 4 bases, and 4 bases stayed unmatched. The CDR3 contains 14 residues. CDR3 bases: TGTGCCTGGAATTTGGGACAGGGGGCAGAGACCCAGTACTTC. It yields the protein CAWNLGQGAETQYF.

The chain joins TRBV5-1 to TRBJ2-3; the D is unclear. The germline gives CDR1 SGHRS, CDR2 YFSETQ. V lost 0 bases and J lost 0, with 8 bases in between. The CDR3 loop spans 15 amino acids. The CDR3 region has the DNA TGCGCCAGCAGCTTGGTCCAAGTTAGCACAGATACGCAGTATTTT. Translated, it gives CASSLVQVSTDTQYF.

This chain links TRBV29-1 with TRBJ1-3; unclear D gene. The CDR3 is 14 residues long. V lost 0 bases and J 3 bases, leaving 9 bases between the germline ends. Germline V gene lookup returns CDR1 SQVTM and CDR2 ANQGSEA. The CDR3 loop is CSVEDMDGGNTIYF. The CDR3 DNA reads as TGCAGCGTTGAAGATATGGACGGTGGAAACACCATATATTTT.

This chain uses TRBV28 with TRBJ1-1, with D perhaps TRBD1 (6 bases). This CDR3 has 17 amino acids. The ends were cut back, 3 bases at V and 5 bases at J, with 22 bases in the middle. The germline V gene encodes CDR1 MDHEN and CDR2 SYDVKM. CDR3 amino acids: CASSFRVRGGERTEAFF. DNA of the CDR3: TGTGCCAGCAGTTTCAGGGTCAGGGGTGGCGAACGGACTGAAGCTTTCTTT.

The CDR3 DNA is TGTGCCAGCAGCTTAGCGGGGGGGGCCCTAGGGGAGCAGTTCTTC. Protein sequence: CASSLAGGALGEQFF. The chain recombines TRBV11-2 with TRBJ2-1; 8 bases fit TRBD2. Germline V CDR1 and CDR2: SGHAT, FQNNGV. The CDR3 sequence is 15 residues long. Unmatched junction bases numbered 9, after V lost 1 base and J lost 10 bases. The variable domain in full, with the rest retrieved from reference TRBV11-2 and TRBJ2-1, is EAGVAQSPRYKIIEKRQSVAFWCNPISGHATLYWYQQILGQGPKLLIQFQNNGVVDDSQLPKDRFSAERLKGVDSTLKIQPAKLEDSAVYLCASSLAGGALGEQFFGPGTRLTVL.

This clone has a single count. This chain connects TRBV7-2 to TRBJ2-5; D is unresolved. Deletions cut 5 bases from V and 10 bases from J, with 14 bases between. The CDR3 extends over 12 amino acids. Germline V gene data show CDR1 as SGHTA and CDR2 as FQGNSA. The CDR3 nucleotides are TGTGCCAGCAGCGAGGTCGGAATTGACCAGTACTTC. Its protein is CASSEVGIDQYF.

The chain employs TRBV19 and TRBJ2-7, with a possible D match to TRBD2 (5 bases). Germline CDR1 and CDR2: LNHDA and SQIVND (reference sequence). The CDR3 runs 13 residues. The V gene lost 1 base and the J gene lost 5 bases, with 9 bases spanning the gap. CDR3: CASSIVRGNEQYF. CDR3 bases: TGTGCCAGTAGTATAGTGCGAGGGAACGAGCAGTACTTC.

This clone was detected a few times. This chain joins TRBV29-1 and TRBJ2-1; 10 bases fit TRBD2. Germline loops: CDR1 SQVTM, CDR2 ANQGSEA. CDR3 length equals 14 residues. Trimming removed 6 bases from V and 8 bases from J; junction bases left unmatched: 10. Here the CDR3 reads CSVGIAGGGDEQFF. The CDR3 coding sequence is TGCAGCGTGGGGATAGCGGGAGGAGGGGATGAGCAGTTCTTC.

V is TRBV29-1 and J is TRBJ1-1, with no clear D. V was shortened by 3 bases and J by 10 bases, with 6 bases between the two germline ends. Germline V gene sequence: CDR1 SQVTM, CDR2 ANQGSEA. This CDR3 comprises 9 residues. This CDR3 reads CSVEEGAFF. In DNA form, the CDR3 reads TGCAGCGTTGAGGAGGGAGCTTTCTTT.

The V and J genes are TRBV7-9 and TRBJ1-4; no reliable D call. Trimming took off 2 bases at V and 2 bases at J, with 9 bases between the two ends. Per germline, CDR1 SEHNR and CDR2 FQNEAQ (reference sequence). The CDR3 runs to 15 residues. Here the CDR3 DNA reads TGTGCCAGCAGCTTAAAGGCGGGTACTAATGAAAAACTGTTTTTT. This translates into CASSLKAGTNEKLFF.

This chain joins TRBV18 and TRBJ2-7; D not resolved. The CDR3 is 15 amino acids. V lost 3 bases to trimming and J lost 2 bases, with 14 bases between them. In germline, CDR1 is KGHSH, CDR2 LQKENI. Here the CDR3 reads CASSPSTGLPYEQYF. CDR3 nucleotides: TGTGCCAGCTCACCGTCGACGGGCCTTCCCTACGAGCAGTACTTC. Using reference TRBV18 and TRBJ2-7 for the parts outside the CDR3, the full variable domain is NAGVMQNPRHLVRRRGQEARLRCSPMKGHSHVYWYRQLPEEGLKFMVYLQKENIIDESGMPKERFSAEFPKEGPSILRIQQVVRGDSAAYFCASSPSTGLPYEQYFGPGTRLTVT.

The chain recombines TRBV12-5 with TRBJ2-6, with a weak D call TRBD1 (5 bases). Looked up from germline, CDR1 is LGHNT and CDR2 is FRNRAP. The V end was cut by 5 bases, the J end by 5 bases, with 22 bases between. This CDR3 comprises 18 residues. For the CDR3, the DNA is TGTGCTAGTGGTAGTAGGGCTGCAGGACAAAGTCGGGCCAACGTCCTGACTTTC. As protein: CASGSRAAGQSRANVLTF.

The chain joins TRBV9 to TRBJ2-7; TRBD2 matches at 7 bases. Trimming took 1 base from V and 2 from J; bases not matched to a gene: 6. CDR3 size: 15 residues. The germline V gene has CDR1 SGDLS and CDR2 YYNGEE. The CDR3 DNA is TGTGCCAGCAGCGTATCGGGGGGAGGGGCCTACGAGCAGTACTTC. This gives the protein CASSVSGGGAYEQYF. Full variable domain (remainder filled in from reference TRBV9 and TRBJ2-7): DSGVTQTPKHLITATGQRVTLRCSPRSGDLSVYWYQQSLDQGLQFLIQYYNGEERAKGNILERFSAQQFPDLHSELNLSSLELGDSALYFCASSVSGGGAYEQYFGPGTRLTVT.

The rearrangement links TRBV6-5 to TRBJ2-1, with D unresolved. V was clipped by 9 bases and J by 0 bases, with 6 bases between them. The CDR3 totals 12 residues. Germline V gives CDR1 MNHEY, CDR2 SVGAGI. Here the CDR3 reads CASSPSYNEQFF. The CDR3 DNA is TGTGCCAGTTCCCCCTCCTACAATGAGCAGTTCTTC.

This clone was found a few times. The chain carries TRBV5-1 and TRBJ1-1; D gene ambiguous. Germline V gene lookup returns CDR1 SGHRS and CDR2 YFSETQ. This CDR3 is built from 18 residues. V was clipped by 0 bases and J by 0 bases, with 18 bases between them. The CDR3 nucleotides read TGCGCCAGCAGCTTGGGTCGCGTGTCCGTCGGTTTGAACACTGAAGCTTTCTTT. Translated, it gives CASSLGRVSVGLNTEAFF.

This rearrangement joins TRBV11-3 to TRBJ2-5; tentative D call: TRBD1 (6 bases). The CDR3 contains 13 residues. The germline CDR1 and CDR2 sequences are SGHNT and YENEEA. The V end was cut by 10 bases, the J end by 1 base, with 13 bases between. The DNA of the CDR3 is TGTGCCACCGGCCGGGACACCCAAGAGACCCAGTACTTC. Its protein is CATGRDTQETQYF.

The CDR3 region is CASSLGETMNTEAFF. The CDR3 DNA reads as TGTGCCAGCAGCTTGGGCGAGACGATGAACACTGAAGCTTTCTTT. The chain employs TRBV5-4 and TRBJ1-1, with D unclear. Per germline, CDR1 SGHNT and CDR2 YYREEE (reference sequence). The ends were cut back, 0 bases at V and 0 bases at J, with 9 bases in the middle. The CDR3 loop spans 15 amino acids.

The chain combines TRBV28 with TRBJ2-7, with TRBD1 identical over 9 bases. The junction had 9 bases not matched to a gene; V was cut back by 6 bases and J by 3 bases. Germline assignment: CDR1 MDHEN and CDR2 SYDVKM. The CDR3 extends over 15 amino acids. The CDR3 DNA is TGTGCCAGCAGCCCCCCCGGACAGGGGATCTACGAGCAGTACTTC. The encoded protein is CASSPPGQGIYEQYF. Full variable domain (outside the CDR3, taken from reference TRBV28 and TRBJ2-7): DVKVTQSSRYLVKRTGEKVFLECVQDMDHENMFWYRQDPGLGLRLIYFSYDVKMKEKGDIPEGYSVSREKKERFSLILESASTNQTSMYLCASSPPGQGIYEQYFGPGTRLTVT.

This CDR3 is CASSYNGWETQYF. CDR3 DNA sequence: TGTGCCAGCAGCTATAATGGGTGGGAGACCCAGTACTTC. The rearrangement links TRBV7-2 to TRBJ2-5; D is uncertain. Trimming stripped 4 bases from V and 5 bases from J, with 11 bases between. CDR1 is SGHTA, CDR2 FQGNSA, per germline. The CDR3 is made up of 13 amino acids.

This clone has more than one count but fewer than ten. The rearrangement joins TRBV27 to TRBJ2-2; D might be TRBD2 (5 bases). The length of the CDR3 is 13 residues. Trimming cost V 3 bases and J 4 bases, with 6 bases left between them. Germline lookup yields CDR1 MNHEY and CDR2 SMNVEV (reference sequence). CDR3 sequence: CASSLRVTGELFF. Here the CDR3 DNA reads TGTGCCAGCAGTTTGCGGGTCACCGGGGAGCTGTTTTTT.

The V and J genes are TRBV4-1 and TRBJ2-6; D is possibly TRBD2 (6 bases). CDR3 length: 17 residues. The germline gives CDR1 MGHRA, CDR2 YSYEKL. V was clipped by 3 bases and J by 0 bases, with 12 bases between them. CDR3 sequence (DNA): TGCGCCAGCAGCCAGACGGGAGACCTCTCTGGGGCCAACGTCCTGACTTTC. Amino acids: CASSQTGDLSGANVLTF.

The V and J genes are TRBV10-3 and TRBJ2-7; TRBD2 agrees at 8 bases. V lost 2 bases and J lost 7; bases outside the gene matches: 7. Germline CDR1 and CDR2: ENHRY and SYGVKD. The CDR3 totals 14 residues. This CDR3 is CAISEKLAGGEQYF. The CDR3 coding sequence is TGTGCCATCAGTGAGAAGCTAGCGGGTGGGGAGCAGTACTTC.

The chain joins TRBV4-1 to TRBJ2-7; 7 bases line up with TRBD1. The CDR3 has 13 amino acids. Trimming cost V 4 bases and J 0 bases; bases outside gene matches: 0. CDR1 is MGHRA and CDR2 is YSYEKL in the germline V gene. The CDR3 coding sequence is TGCGCCAGCAGCCGGGACAGCTCCTACGAGCAGTACTTC. Translated, it gives CASSRDSSYEQYF.

V and J are TRBV7-9 and TRBJ2-1, with 15 bases fitting TRBD2. The V and J ends lost 0 bases and 2 bases, in that order; junction bases with no gene match: 5. The CDR3 totals 19 residues. From germline, CDR1 is SEHNR and CDR2 FQNEAQ (reference sequence). DNA of the CDR3: TGTGCCAGCAGCTTAGCGATGGGGACTAGCGGGAGGACCTACAATGAGCAGTTCTTC. It translates to CASSLAMGTSGRTYNEQFF.

This chain links TRBV29-1 with TRBJ2-1; 11 nucleotides agree with TRBD2. The germline V gene has CDR1 SQVTM and CDR2 ANQGSEA. CDR3 length: 15 residues. V lost 5 bases, J lost 9 bases, and 12 bases stayed unmatched. In DNA, the CDR3 is TGCAGCGTTAACGCGGGCACTAGCGGGAGTGGTGAGCAGTTCTTC. It is translated as CSVNAGTSGSGEQFF.

This clone appeared a few times. J is TRBJ1-1 and V is TRBV5-4, with TRBD1 as a possible D gene (5 bases). Germline values: CDR1 SGHNT, CDR2 YYREEE (reference sequence). V was trimmed by 4 bases and J by 1 base, leaving 8 bases between them. The CDR3 has 13 amino acids. The CDR3 DNA follows: TGTGCCAGCAGCATAGGACAGAACACTGAAGCTTTCTTT. This gives the protein CASSIGQNTEAFF.

The chain links TRBV30 to TRBJ1-2; the match to TRBD1 covers 7 bases. Germline V gene data show CDR1 as GTSNPN and CDR2 as SVGIG (reference sequence). The CDR3 runs 12 residues. The J segment lost 8 bases and the V segment lost 4 bases, leaving 7 bases of the junction unmatched. CDR3 sequence reads: CAWISTGEGYTF. In DNA, the CDR3 is TGTGCCTGGATCTCTACAGGGGAAGGCTACACCTTC.